Shown below are 31 T cell receptor beta chains from a single sample sequenced in a study of post-analysis software for immune sequencing data. Whole-study findings and limits: A few TRBV segments (TRBV5-6, TRBV5-1 and TRBV20-1 among them) occurred more frequently in patients than in controls.

TCR beta cDNA libraries had unique molecular identifiers. One entry per CDR3 protein, called by TCRdb with MiXCR from the PCR reads. In the table there are approximately 260,000 distinct CDR3 sequences, approximately 34% of which are singletons. Antigen specificity for these receptors is unknown. The sequencing sample was made of blood. The receptors originated from a girl aged 5-17 years with multiple sclerosis.

This clonotype was counted ten times or more. J is TRBJ1-2 and V is TRBV29-1, with D possibly being TRBD1 (5 bases). Germline V lookup: CDR1 SQVTM, CDR2 ANQGSEA. V dropped 1 base and J dropped 1 base, with 7 bases sitting between them. This CDR3 is 13 amino acids long. CDR3 bases: TGCAGCGTTGAAGGGACACTTAACTATGGCTACACCTTC. Protein product: CSVEGTLNYGYTF.

The chain uses TRBV9 and TRBJ1-3; D may be TRBD1 (5 bases). V was shortened by 2 bases and J by 3 bases, with 9 bases between the two germline ends. CDR1 is SGDLS, CDR2 YYNGEE, per germline. The CDR3 is 14 amino acids. The CDR3 protein is CASSVRADGNTIYF. Written as DNA, the CDR3 is TGTGCCAGCAGCGTCAGGGCAGATGGAAACACCATATATTTT.

On this clonotype: At one of its ends the junction is not consistent with the germline gene, which may arise from a read error. This chain uses TRBV5-1 with TRBJ2-3; the match to TRBD2 covers 11 bases. The CDR3 has 15 amino acids. The germline V gene encodes CDR1 SGHRS and CDR2 YFSETQ. The CDR3 sequence is CASNQLAGDTDTRYF. The DNA for the CDR3 is TGCGCCAGCAATCAACTAGCGGGGGACACAGATACGCGGTATTTT.

This clonotype was detected ten times or more. The gene calls are TRBV9 and TRBJ2-1, with 10 bases aligning to TRBD2. The CDR3 is 21 amino acids. The J segment lost 1 base and the V segment lost 0 bases, leaving 16 bases of the junction unmatched. Germline V gene lookup returns CDR1 SGDLS and CDR2 YYNGEE. The CDR3 is CASSVGTGRGLAATSYNEQFF. In DNA form, the CDR3 reads TGTGCCAGCAGCGTAGGGACTGGACGAGGACTAGCGGCCACGTCCTACAATGAGCAGTTCTTC.

In its sample, this clonotype was seen many times. The V and J genes are TRBV10-3 and TRBJ1-6; tentatively, D is TRBD1 (5 bases). This CDR3 is 12 amino acids long. Trimming stripped 0 bases from V and 12 bases from J, with 6 bases between. Germline assignment: CDR1 ENHRY and CDR2 SYGVKD. The CDR3 here is CAISESQGPLHF. In nucleotides, the CDR3 is TGTGCCATCAGTGAGTCGCAGGGACCCCTCCACTTT.

The chain uses TRBV20-1 and TRBJ2-3; a weak D match, TRBD2 (5 bases). The CDR3 contains 13 residues. V lost 6 bases, J lost 0 bases, and 10 bases lay in between. Germline V gene lookup returns CDR1 DFQATT and CDR2 SNEGSKA (reference sequence). The CDR3 sequence: CSAGVGSTDTQYF. CDR3 nucleotides: TGCAGTGCCGGGGTGGGCAGCACAGATACGCAGTATTTT.

V is TRBV15 and J is TRBJ2-7; D assignment may be TRBD1 or TRBD2 (5 bases each). CDR3 length equals 15 residues. Trimming stripped 0 bases from V and 7 bases from J, with 16 bases between. Germline values: CDR1 LNHNV, CDR2 YYDKDF (reference sequence). The CDR3 loop reads CATSRDGTVTWEQYF. The CDR3 nucleotides read TGTGCCACCAGCAGAGACGGGACGGTAACTTGGGAGCAGTACTTC.

The table lists this clonotype with many counts. This sequence joins TRBV14 and TRBJ1-2, with unresolved D. Trimming cost V 4 bases and J 2 bases, with 11 bases left between them. The CDR3 totals 14 residues. Germline V gene lookup returns CDR1 SGHDN and CDR2 FVKESK. The CDR3 is CASSLFAGNYGYTF. The CDR3 region has the DNA TGTGCCAGCAGCCTTTTCGCGGGAAACTATGGCTACACCTTC.

In the case of this clonotype: A much bigger clone sits one base away, suggesting this may be a read error. The chain combines TRBV28 with TRBJ2-1; 12 nucleotides agree with TRBD2. The DNA end lines up better with TRBJ2-7; the J call may be wrong. CDR3 size: 19 residues. Germline CDR1 and CDR2: MDHEN and SYDVKM. CDR3 sequence: CASSPRLAGAKTAYNEQYF. In DNA, the CDR3 is TGTGCCAGCAGCCCTCGACTAGCGGGGGCCAAAACCGCCTACAATGAGCAGTACTTC.

Points on this clonotype: Possible read error: a much larger clone is one base away. This chain links TRBV12-3 or TRBV12-4 with TRBJ1-2; D gene ambiguous. This CDR3 is built from 17 residues. V gave up 6 bases and J gave up 6 bases, with 26 bases separating them. Here the CDR3 DNA reads TGTGCCAGCAGGCCCGGGGTAAAGCGGACTCTTAGCCATGGCTACACCTTC. It specifies CASRPGVKRTLSHGYTF.

The CDR3 DNA reads TGTGCCAGCAGCCAAGTCCTCTCAGGGGCCTACGAGCAGTACTTC. It yields the protein CASSQVLSGAYEQYF. The chain links TRBV4-2 to TRBJ2-7; TRBD1 is a possible D gene (6 bases). This CDR3 is built from 15 residues. V was shortened by 1 base and J by 2 bases, with 12 bases between the two germline ends. Germline V gives CDR1 LGHNA, CDR2 YNFKEQ.

A few counts support this clonotype. The chain joins TRBV28 to TRBJ1-5; 7 bases fit TRBD1. With V trimmed by 10 bases and J by 6 bases, 9 bases remained unmatched. CDR1 is MDHEN and CDR2 is SYDVKM in the germline V gene. This CDR3 comprises 13 residues. The CDR3 sequence is CATSRGSRQPQHF. CDR3 in DNA: TGTGCCACCAGCAGGGGGTCGCGTCAGCCCCAGCATTTT.

This clonotype was counted a few times. The gene calls are TRBV12-3 or TRBV12-4 and TRBJ2-1, with TRBD2 matching over 10 bases. The CDR3 runs 15 residues. V was pared by 4 bases and J by 7 bases, with 7 bases of the junction left unmatched. For the CDR3, the DNA is TGTGCCAGCAGTTCCGTGGTAGCGGGAGGAAATGAGCAGTTCTTC. It encodes CASSSVVAGGNEQFF.

On this clonotype: Possible read error: a much larger clone is one base away. The J gene is TRBJ2-5, the V gene TRBV18; D is perhaps TRBD1 or TRBD2 (5 bases each). CDR3 length: 14 amino acids. Germline loops: CDR1 KGHSH, CDR2 LQKENI. V dropped 3 bases and J dropped 11 bases, with 19 bases sitting between them. The DNA for the CDR3 is TGTGCCAGCTCACCCCGACCGGGGCACAATGAGCAGTACTTC. Amino acid sequence: CASSPRPGHNEQYF.

The chain has TRBV7-2 and TRBJ1-2; D is perhaps TRBD1 (5 bases). The CDR3 consists of 14 residues. V was pared by 5 bases and J by 3 bases, with 13 bases between. The germline V gene has CDR1 SGHTA and CDR2 FQGNSA. CDR3 sequence: CASSREQAYYGYTF. In DNA form, the CDR3 reads TGTGCCAGCAGCCGCGAACAGGCCTACTATGGCTACACCTTC.

V usage is TRBV5-1 and J usage is TRBJ2-4, with a weak D call TRBD2 (6 bases). The germline V gene has CDR1 SGHRS and CDR2 YFSETQ. Trimming left V 4 bases short and J 1 base short, with 27 bases between. The CDR3 is 20 amino acids. The CDR3 protein is CASSARLVGTQPGAKNIQYF. CDR3 nucleotides: TGCGCCAGCAGCGCGAGACTAGTGGGAACCCAACCTGGGGCCAAAAACATTCAGTACTTC.

The gene calls are TRBV5-1 and TRBJ1-1; D is possibly TRBD1 (6 bases). The CDR3 has 12 residues. The V and J ends lost 4 bases and 5 bases respectively, with 9 bases between them. Germline assignment: CDR1 SGHRS and CDR2 YFSETQ. The CDR3 is CASSARGTEAFF. The CDR3 DNA follows: TGCGCCAGCAGCGCCAGGGGTACTGAAGCTTTCTTT.

The chain links TRBV29-1 to TRBJ1-2; 9 bases are shared with TRBD1. V was pared by 7 bases and J by 8 bases, with 11 bases of the junction left unmatched. The CDR3 spans 13 residues. The germline gives CDR1 SQVTM, CDR2 ANQGSEA. The DNA for the CDR3 is TGCAGCGATTCCGGGACAGGGTGGTTCGGCTACACCTTC. Residues: CSDSGTGWFGYTF.

The sample holds many counts of this clonotype. The CDR3 DNA reads TGCAGTGCTACGGACCGGGGGACAGGGGCTGGGCAGCCCCAGCATTTT. Protein: CSATDRGTGAGQPQHF. The chain employs TRBV20-1 and TRBJ1-5; the match to TRBD1 covers 10 bases. The germline V gene encodes CDR1 DFQATT and CDR2 SNEGSKA (reference sequence). The J segment lost 7 bases and the V segment lost 4 bases, leaving 13 bases of the junction unmatched. This CDR3 has 16 amino acids.

This chain connects TRBV3-1 to TRBJ1-5; D is unresolved. This CDR3 contains 14 residues. Trimming stripped 4 bases from V and 4 bases from J, with 11 bases between. Germline V gives CDR1 LGHDT, CDR2 YNNKEL (reference sequence). CDR3 coding DNA: TGTGCCAGCAGCCCCGCGATGGGGAATCAGCCCCAGCATTTT. It encodes CASSPAMGNQPQHF.

For this clonotype: A read error is possible here, since a much larger clone lies one base away. The genes are TRBV20-1 and TRBJ2-3; 11 bases map to TRBD2. This CDR3 spans 17 amino acids. Germline trimming cut 1 base from V and 4 bases from J; bases unmatched to any gene: 10. Looked up from germline, CDR1 is DFQATT and CDR2 is SNEGSKA (reference sequence). The CDR3 DNA follows: TGCAGTGCTAGAGTTAGCGGGAGGGGACTTAGCGCAGATACGCAGTATTTT. It encodes CSARVSGRGLSADTQYF.

Only a few counts were recorded for this clonotype. This may arise from a read error, as a much more abundant clone is one base away. J is TRBJ2-1 and V is TRBV12-3 or TRBV12-4; 7 bases fit TRBD2. The CDR3 totals 15 residues. V shed 11 bases, J shed 3 bases, and the junction held 13 bases outside the gene matches. CDR3 amino acids: CAGTPSGASYNEQFF. As DNA, the CDR3 is TGTGCCGGCACCCCAAGCGGGGCCAGCTACAATGAGCAGTTCTTC.

This clonotype was counted only a few times. The chain couples TRBV18 to TRBJ1-5; D call uncertain. CDR1 and CDR2 (germline): KGHSH, LQKENI. CDR3 length: 15 amino acids. V shed 6 bases and J shed 0 bases, with 12 bases lying between them. CDR3 DNA sequence: TGTGCCAGCTCCGGTGCTGAGGGTAGCAATCAGCCCCAGCATTTT. Its protein is CASSGAEGSNQPQHF.

In this sample, this clonotype turned up many times. The chain recombines TRBV12-3 or TRBV12-4 with TRBJ2-5; 10 bases fit TRBD1. The CDR3 consists of 14 residues. The J segment lost 4 bases and the V segment lost 7 bases, leaving 6 bases of the junction unmatched. Written as DNA, the CDR3 is TGTGCCAGCAATGACAGGGGGCTCCCAGAGACCCAGTACTTC. Translated, it gives CASNDRGLPETQYF.

In this sample, this clonotype turned up many times. The chain uses TRBV5-5 and TRBJ2-1, with 8 nucleotides matching TRBD2. CDR1 SGHKS and CDR2 YYEKEE come from the germline V gene (reference sequence). With V trimmed by 2 bases and J by 6 bases, 10 bases remained unmatched. The CDR3 is 16 residues long. The CDR3 DNA is TGTGCCAGCAGCTTAACGGGCCTAGCGGGCGGCAATGAGCAGTTCTTC. It specifies CASSLTGLAGGNEQFF.

This clonotype occurred many times. V is TRBV6-5 and J is TRBJ2-5; D is ambiguous. The ends were cut back, 2 bases at V and 5 bases at J, with 12 bases in the middle. CDR1 and CDR2 (germline): MNHEY, SVGAGI. The CDR3 length is 14 residues. CDR3 sequence: CASSYAQSSETQYF. The CDR3 nucleotides read TGTGCCAGCAGTTACGCCCAGAGCTCTGAGACCCAGTACTTC.

A note on this clonotype: This may be a read error: a much more frequent sequence differs by one nucleotide. The J gene is TRBJ2-1, the V gene TRBV5-1; 12 bases align to TRBD2. The CDR3 covers 19 residues. Per germline, CDR1 SGHRS and CDR2 YFSETQ. CDR3 protein: CASSLDGRGLAGGPVERFF. The CDR3 nucleotides read TGCGCCAGCAGCTTGGATGGCCGGGGGCTAGCGGGAGGGCCGGTTGAGCGGTTCTTC.

The genes are TRBV3-1 and TRBJ1-2; tentative D call: TRBD1 (5 bases). This CDR3 has 16 residues. V dropped 0 bases and J dropped 6 bases, with 17 bases sitting between them. The germline gives CDR1 LGHDT, CDR2 YNNKEL (reference sequence). CDR3 loop: CASSQETVGPGNGYTF. As DNA, the CDR3 is TGTGCCAGCAGCCAAGAAACGGTCGGACCAGGGAATGGCTACACCTTC. Using reference TRBV3-1 and TRBJ1-2 for the parts outside the CDR3, the full variable domain is DTAVSQTPKYLVTQMGNDKSIKCEQNLGHDTMYWYKQDSKKFLKIMFSYNNKELIINETVPNRFSPKSPDKAHLNLHINSLELGDSAVYFCASSQETVGPGNGYTFGSGTRLTVV.

This clonotype was found a few times. The chain combines TRBV5-1 with TRBJ1-6, with D hard to call. The germline V gene encodes CDR1 SGHRS and CDR2 YFSETQ. V lost 4 bases and J 7 bases, leaving 15 bases between the germline ends. CDR3 length: 15 residues. CDR3 in amino acids: CASSLPDPGNSPLHF. The CDR3 coding sequence is TGCGCCAGCAGCCTTCCGGACCCAGGAAATTCACCCCTCCACTTT. The complete variable domain, with remaining parts taken from reference TRBV5-1 and TRBJ1-6, reads KAGVTQTPRYLIKTRGQQVTLSCSPISGHRSVSWYQQTPGQGLQFLFEYFSETQRNKGNFPGRFSGRQFSNSRSEMNVSTLELGDSALYLCASSLPDPGNSPLHFGNGTRLTVT.

This clonotype was counted many times. The chain employs TRBV12-3 or TRBV12-4 and TRBJ2-1; 8 bases match TRBD2. V lost 4 bases to trimming and J lost 8 bases; unmatched junction nucleotides: 4. The CDR3 covers 13 residues. The CDR3 nucleotides read TGTGCCAGCAGTTCCTCCGGGAGGGATGAGCAGTTCTTC. Protein: CASSSSGRDEQFF.

Concerning this clonotype itself: The junction shows a germline mismatch at one end, possibly a read error. The chain uses TRBV5-8 and TRBJ2-2; the D gene is possibly TRBD2 (5 bases). This CDR3 region has 13 residues. Germline CDR1 is SGHTS and CDR2 is YDEGEE. CDR3 in DNA: TGTGCCAGCAGCTTTGTCGACACCGGGGAGCGGTTTTTT. It yields the protein CASSFVDTGERFF.